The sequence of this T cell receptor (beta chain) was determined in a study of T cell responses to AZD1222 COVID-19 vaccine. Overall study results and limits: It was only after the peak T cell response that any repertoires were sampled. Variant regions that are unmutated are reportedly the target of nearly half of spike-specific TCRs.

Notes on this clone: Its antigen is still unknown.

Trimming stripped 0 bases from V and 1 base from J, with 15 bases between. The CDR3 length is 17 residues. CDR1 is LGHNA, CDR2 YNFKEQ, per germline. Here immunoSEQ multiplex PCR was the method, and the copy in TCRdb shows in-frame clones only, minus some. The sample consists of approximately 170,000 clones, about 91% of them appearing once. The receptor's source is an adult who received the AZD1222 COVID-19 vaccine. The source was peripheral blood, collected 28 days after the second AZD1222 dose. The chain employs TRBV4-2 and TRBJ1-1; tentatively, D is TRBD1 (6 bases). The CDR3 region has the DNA TGTGCCAGCAGCCAAGATATAAGACAGGACCCGAACACTGAAGCTTTCTTT. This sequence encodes CASSQDIRQDPNTEAFF.